This T cell receptor beta chain stems from a study of memory CD4+ T cells and cytomegalovirus serostatus (dated by TCRdb to the late 2010s). With respect to the entire study: The cohort included around 35 healthy adults from Belgium, of whom 9 were CMV seropositive and approximately 25 were CMV seronegative. To replicate a published TCR-based CMV serostatus classifier, the study sequenced CD4+ memory TCRbeta repertoires from a Belgian cohort whose cytomegalovirus serostatus was known.

A single count supports this clone. The target of this receptor is not known. Per-base qualities were not stored, and no clone one base away is much larger. The paper's findings and limits, for the study overall: Only CD4+CD45RO+ memory cells were sequenced, in contrast to the original study, which included naive and memory CD4+ and CD8+ populations. The results were read as suggesting that the CMV-associated TCR signature is, for the most part, present in the CD4+ memory repertoire. CMV serostatus prediction reached a median bootstrapped AUC of about 0.94 with the original framework and 0.91 with a US-trained random forest. Among the 150 to 200 previously reported CMV-associated TCRbeta sequences, roughly 68 showed up in the CD4+ memory repertoires, with each one found in between one and five individuals. The original-framework classifier achieved a median bootstrapped AUC of almost 0.97 with a 95% CI of 0.76-1.00 on the Belgian cohort.

Single viable CD3+CD4+CD8-CD45RO+ cells were sorted as memory CD4+ T cells on a FACSAria II. CMV serostatus was assessed using a Roche Elecsys assay, by which serum IgG against CMV pp150, pp28, p38 and p52 was detected. Once the samples were thawed, total CD4+ T cells were enriched through positive selection using CD4 magnetic microbeads. The samples came from a different study that was designed specifically to examine the CD4+ T cell memory repertoire. Peripheral blood mononuclear cells were isolated and cryopreserved according to standard operating procedures, and serum was stored at -80 degrees C. The staining relied on CD3-PerCP (BW264/56), CD4-APC (RPA-T4), CD45RO-PE (UCHT1) and CD8-Pacific Orange (3B5) antibodies, and Sytox blue was used to exclude non-viable cells. The Quick-DNA Microprep Kit was used to extract genomic DNA from the sorted cells. Amplification of TCRbeta DNA was done with the immunoSEQ hsTCRbeta kit, following the protocol from the manufacturer. TCRbeta libraries were sequenced on an Illumina MiSeq instrument. Per the authors' processing: Once out-of-frame sequences had been removed, fewer than 2.5 million distinct TCRbeta sequences were left, which works out to an average of roughly 72,000 per individual. Each individual was scored according to the count of about 150 previously reported CMV-associated TCRbeta sequences and the total productive distinct TCRbeta count. A beta-binomial model was reimplemented in Python, and scikit-learn random forests with default parameters were trained on US cohort data. Classifier performance on the Belgian cohort was summarized as median AUC with percentile confidence intervals calculated over 10,000 bootstrap iterations. TCRdb holds this immuneACCESS table with in-frame rearrangements only. Some clones are missing; in checked studies, unresolved V genes explain under half, and the rest has no known cause. Clone size and the V and J calls come from that table; the DNA yielded D and trimming. The sample has some 53,000 clones on record, 78% of them singletons. 0.77% of the sample goes to the ten largest clones.

The germline V gene yields MNHEY for CDR1 and SVGAGI for CDR2. The CDR3 measures 15 amino acids from cysteine to phenylalanine. The CDR3 DNA has 45 bases and is translated from base 1. The trim is 6 bases for V and 1 base for J, with a gap of 15 bases between the germline ends. The sequenced material came from memory CD4+ T cells from blood. In this chain, TRBV6-5 is recombined with TRBJ1-1; the D gene cannot be named for sure. This TCR derives from an adult in good health and CMV-seronegative. CDR3 region: CASSPAFPQNTEAFF. In nucleotides, the sequence is TGTGCCAGCAGCCCCGCTTTTCCGCAGAACACTGAAGCTTTCTTT.